The entry that follows covers one TCR beta chain sequence. Its target antigen remains unknown. Base quality data are lacking; no much larger clone is found one base away. This specimen belongs to a study of cytotoxic CD8 clonotypes in ibrutinib-treated CLL (TCRdb year 2021). Study-level background: The cohort included some 14 treatment-naive and roughly ten relapsed/refractory patients; approximately 17 were IGHV unmutated. Partial responses were observed in about 25 patients and complete responses in 2; after a median follow-up of around 68 months, remission was maintained in approximately 14 patients and progression was observed in some 12. Samples at response were collected after a median of about 13 months of treatment, with a range of roughly 6 to 40 months. An average of 255,043 productive templates and 94,082 productive rearrangements was obtained per sample. Of the roughly 86 participants in the trial, 25 to 30 had longitudinal samples available. Cryopreserved peripheral blood mononuclear cells were obtained before treatment, at response, and at either sustained remission or disease progression. All remission and progressive disease samples were collected while patients were still receiving ibrutinib. Results and caveats for the whole study, not just this receptor: Public clonotypes were rare and either shrank or stayed stable during treatment, and the rise in clonality at ibrutinib response reflected expansion of private clonotypes. An increase in clonality was observed at ibrutinib response, with clonality remaining stable during sustained remission and falling back toward baseline at progression. Baseline clonality exceeded that of age-matched healthy donors and correlated strongly with circulating CD8+ T-cell counts. Lymph node repertoires were not examined, and the timing of sampling was not matched between patients in sustained remission and those whose disease progressed.

About 2 micrograms of genomic DNA were extracted from cryopreserved PBMCs for TCR beta library preparation. High-throughput TCR beta sequencing was performed on longitudinal blood samples from CLL patients receiving ibrutinib monotherapy. The patients took part in an open-label, single-center phase 2 trial of ibrutinib monotherapy. A MiSeq instrument was used for deep resolution sequencing, which targeted depths ranging from 1 in 1 million up to 1 in 200,000 T cells, with coverage averaging 10x for each clonotype. The immunoSEQ hsTCRB Kit was used to generate the TCR beta libraries. In the paper's pipeline: ImmunoSEQ Data Assistant and ImmunoSEQ Analyzer were used for data analysis, and V, D and J genes were assigned according to IMGT definitions. Clonality, which ranges from 0 to 1, was calculated by subtracting the normalized Shannon entropy of productive rearrangement frequencies from one. Public clonotype analysis was restricted to overrepresented clonotypes comprising at least 0.05% of each patient's repertoire. Thirteen age-matched healthy donor repertoires from immuneACCESS were used as controls for clonality. This is the immuneACCESS table as TCRdb keeps it, with only in-frame sequences that have V and J called. A part of the clones is gone; compared with another copy, unresolved V genes explain less than half, and the rest is unexplained. The V and J calls and clone size come from that table; D and trimming were worked out from the DNA. This sample lists over 25,000 clones; 60% to 85% were detected once. Jointly, the top ten make up less than 55% of the sample.

Trimming removed 3 bases from V and 5 bases from J; the gene matches leave 9 bases unexplained. The CDR3 goes from the cysteine to the phenylalanine over 15 residues. Here the CDR3 DNA is all that survives: 45 bases in frame from base 1. Sequences SGHAT (CDR1) and FQNNGV (CDR2) are obtained from the germline V gene. This TCR derives from a human donor with chronic lymphocytic leukemia. This sample comprised PBMCs, obtained after 36 months of ibrutinib treatment. The rearranged chain carries TRBV11-2 and TRBJ2-7; the junction holds 8 bases that match TRBD2. The CDR3 here reads CASSLSGGQRDEQYF. The nucleotides read TGTGCCAGCAGCTTGAGCGGGGGCCAGAGGGACGAGCAGTACTTC.